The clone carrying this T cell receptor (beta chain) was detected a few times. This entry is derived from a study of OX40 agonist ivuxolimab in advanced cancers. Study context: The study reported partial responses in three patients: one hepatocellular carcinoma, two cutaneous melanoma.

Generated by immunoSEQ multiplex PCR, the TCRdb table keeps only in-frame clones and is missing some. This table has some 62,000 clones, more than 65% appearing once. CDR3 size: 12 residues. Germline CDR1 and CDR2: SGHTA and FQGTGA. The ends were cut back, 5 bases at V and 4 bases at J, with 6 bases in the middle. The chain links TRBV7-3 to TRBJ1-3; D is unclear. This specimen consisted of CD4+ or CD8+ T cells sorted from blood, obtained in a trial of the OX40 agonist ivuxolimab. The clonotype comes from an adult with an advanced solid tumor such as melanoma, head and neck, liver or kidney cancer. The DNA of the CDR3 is TGTGCCAGCAGCACGGACGGAAACACCATATATTTT. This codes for CASSTDGNTIYF.